Shown below are 10 T cell receptor beta chains from a single sample sequenced in a study of regulatory T cells in long-lasting Graves disease. Construction of TCR beta libraries relied on iRepertoire HTBI primers and on Arm-PCR targeting CDR3 regions. Using its own MiXCR run on the multiplex PCR reads, TCRdb lists one record per CDR3 protein. Here the sample spans about 200,000 distinct CDR3 sequences, 15% to 20% being singletons. Described time point: newly diagnosed GD, antithyroid drugs for less than 3 months. There was RNA extracted from PBMCs, and the TCR library was made from it. Sequenced here: peripheral blood mononuclear cells (PBMCs), sampled at new diagnosis, from a patient treated with antithyroid drugs. The source of these receptors is a female donor with Graves disease.

This clonotype was picked up many times. The chain carries TRBV12-3 or TRBV12-4 and TRBJ1-2; D might be TRBD1 (5 bases). The CDR3 totals 14 residues. With 5 bases removed from V and 5 bases from J, the gap between germline ends came to 15 bases. CDR3 sequence reads: CASSLFLRGYGYTF. The CDR3 DNA is TGTGCCAGCAGTCTTTTTCTTAGGGGATATGGCTACACCTTC.

This clonotype was seen at least ten times. V usage is TRBV20-1 and J usage is TRBJ2-2; D is undetermined. The CDR3 has 12 residues. The V end lost 3 bases, the J end lost 1 base, and 3 bases lay between the germline ends. Germline V gene data show CDR1 as DFQATT and CDR2 as SNEGSKA (reference sequence). CDR3 sequence reads: CSASGNTGELFF. The DNA for the CDR3 is TGCAGTGCTAGCGGGAACACCGGGGAGCTGTTTTTT.

In its sample, this clonotype was seen many times. V and J are TRBV6-2 or TRBV6-3 and TRBJ1-2; TRBD1 agrees at 9 bases. Germline CDR1 reads MNHEY; CDR2 reads SVGEGT. There are 14 residues in the CDR3. With 5 bases clipped from V and 8 bases from J, the junction kept 9 bases outside the gene matches. In nucleotides, the CDR3 is TGTGCCAGCAGTGTTACGGGACAGGGCCACGGCTACACCTTC. Its translation is CASSVTGQGHGYTF.

This clonotype was seen once. A read error likely explains this, since a far larger clone differs by one base. The V gene is TRBV12-5, the J gene TRBJ2-7, with D maybe TRBD2 (6 bases). V lost 6 bases to trimming and J lost 7 bases, with 19 bases between them. Per the germline V gene, CDR1 is LGHNT and CDR2 is FRNRAP. The CDR3 has 14 amino acids. CDR3 protein: CASGAGTEYNEQYF. The CDR3 DNA follows: TGTGCTAGTGGAGCCGGGACTGAATACAATGAGCAGTACTTC. The full variable domain, completed using reference TRBV12-5 and TRBJ2-7, is DARVTQTPRHKVTEMGQEVTMRCQPILGHNTVFWYRQTMMQGLELLAYFRNRAPLDDSGMPKDRFSAEMPDATLATLKIQPSEPRDSAVYFCASGAGTEYNEQYFGPGTRLTVT.

This clonotype was picked up many times. V gene TRBV18 combines with J gene TRBJ2-2, with TRBD1 as a possible D gene (8 bases). The CDR3 sequence is 17 residues long. Deletions cut 0 bases from V and 3 bases from J, with 14 bases between. The germline V gene has CDR1 KGHSH and CDR2 LQKENI. The CDR3 nucleotides read TGTGCCAGCTCACCACCGGGGGGGACAGGCGACACCGGGGAGCTGTTTTTT. This gives the protein CASSPPGGTGDTGELFF.

The chain carries TRBV12-3 or TRBV12-4 and TRBJ1-1; D unclear. Trimming took off 3 bases at V and 1 base at J, with 9 bases between the two ends. This CDR3 is 14 amino acids long. CDR3 in DNA: TGTGCCAGCAGTTTGATGGCAGGGAACACTGAAGCTTTCTTT. It yields the protein CASSLMAGNTEAFF.

In its sample, this clonotype was seen many times. This chain joins TRBV29-1 and TRBJ2-7, with no clear D. The length of the CDR3 is 12 residues. V shed 7 bases and J shed 0 bases, with 10 bases lying between them. Germline lookup yields CDR1 SQVTM and CDR2 ANQGSEA. In DNA form, the CDR3 reads TGCAGCGCTGGCGGCAGCTCCTACGAGCAGTACTTC. It translates to CSAGGSSYEQYF.

This clonotype was detected many times. The genes are TRBV12-3 or TRBV12-4 and TRBJ2-2; TRBD1 might be the D (6 bases). This CDR3 has 15 residues. V lost 8 bases and J lost 0, with 13 bases in between. The CDR3 region is CASHRGDTNTGELFF. The CDR3 DNA reads as TGTGCCAGCCACCGTGGGGACACGAACACCGGGGAGCTGTTTTTT.

This clonotype was seen many times. The chain recombines TRBV7-6 with TRBJ1-2; D unclear. V dropped 2 bases and J dropped 4 bases, with 14 bases sitting between them. CDR1 is SGHVS and CDR2 is FNYEAQ in the germline V gene. This CDR3 has 15 residues. CDR3 nucleotides: TGTGCCAGCAGCTTAACTACTATAGGGAGCTATGGCTACACCTTC. Protein product: CASSLTTIGSYGYTF.

This clonotype was seen repeatedly, ten times or more. The V gene is TRBV6-2 or TRBV6-3, the J gene TRBJ2-5; tentative D call: TRBD2 (6 bases). Germline V gene data show CDR1 as MNHEY and CDR2 as SVGEGT. The CDR3 contains 16 residues. Trimming removed 2 bases at V and 1 base at J, with 14 bases between. DNA for the CDR3: TGTGCCAGCAGTTACACGTCTAGCGAACTCCAAGAGACCCAGTACTTC. It is translated as CASSYTSSELQETQYF.